The rows below give T cell receptor beta chains drawn from one sample of a study of response to subunit inactivated influenza vaccine. One entry per CDR3 protein results from TCRdb running MiXCR on the RT-PCR reads. The profile shows under 850,000 distinct CDR3 sequences, under 20% of them singletons. The material was PBMCs from blood, obtained around 5 days after vaccination. Source of these receptors: a man aged 50-59 years who received an inactivated influenza vaccine. Both conserved end residues are part of each CDR3. Each record gives: V gene, D gene, J gene, clone size, CDR3 protein, CDR3 DNA. The D gene is left open where the match is weak. Not every row has a clone size; where given, it reads once, few, many or a size class.

>TRBV12-3/TRBV12-4|NA|TRBJ2-5|few
CASSSSVGTQYF
TGTGCCAGCAGTTCGTCAGTGGGGACCCAGTACTTC
>TRBV7-2|NA|TRBJ2-3|few
CASSLAARVTDTQYF
TGTGCCAGCAGCTTAGCGGCAAGAGTCACAGATACGCAGTATTTT
>TRBV7-3|NA|TRBJ2-2|few
CASSHREIGTGELFF
TGTGCCAGCAGTCACCGGGAGATCGGAACCGGGGAGCTGTTTTTT
>TRBV20-1|NA|TRBJ2-7|few
CSAREVNEQYF
TGCAGTGCTAGAGAGGTGAACGAGCAGTACTTC
>TRBV4-3|TRBD1|TRBJ2-7|NA
CASSQDDRVGKQYF
TGCGCCAGCAGCCAAGATGACAGGGTAGGCAAGCAGTACTTC
>TRBV5-1|NA|TRBJ2-7|many
CASSLQDGYEQYF
TGCGCCAGCAGCTTGCAAGACGGGTACGAGCAGTACTTC
>TRBV20-1|NA|TRBJ1-2|NA
CSAYFVGKLF
TGCAGTGCTTATTTCGTCGGGAAGCTTTTC
>TRBV25-1|TRBD1|TRBJ2-1|NA
CASSEFSLGGQLHNEQFF
TGTGCCAGCAGTGAATTCAGTCTAGGGGGACAGCTTCACAATGAGCAGTTCTTC
>TRBV11-2|TRBD1|TRBJ1-5|few
CASSSTGGLDQPQHF
TGTGCCAGCAGCTCAACAGGGGGCCTCGATCAGCCCCAGCATTTT
>TRBV11-2|NA|TRBJ2-7|few
CASSPQSDDYEQYF
TGTGCCAGCAGCCCCCAATCGGACGACTACGAGCAGTACTTC
>TRBV20-1|TRBD2|TRBJ2-7|NA
CSARKTGTSGYEQYF
TGCAGTGCTAGGAAAACCGGGACTAGCGGGTACGAGCAGTACTTC
>TRBV10-3|NA|TRBJ2-7|few
CAIREASGTYEQYF
TGTGCCATCAGGGAGGCTTCTGGGACCTACGAGCAGTACTTC
>TRBV10-3|TRBD1|TRBJ1-4|NA
CAIGTGGGEKLFF
TGTGCCATCGGGACAGGGGGCGGCGAAAAACTGTTTTTT
>TRBV12-3/TRBV12-4|TRBD1|TRBJ2-7|NA
CASRSTGHPYEQYF
TGTGCCAGCAGATCGACAGGGCACCCCTACGAGCAGTACTTC
>TRBV20-1|NA|TRBJ2-3|NA
CSARWVGTDTQYF
TGCAGTGCTAGGTGGGTGGGCACAGATACGCAGTATTTT